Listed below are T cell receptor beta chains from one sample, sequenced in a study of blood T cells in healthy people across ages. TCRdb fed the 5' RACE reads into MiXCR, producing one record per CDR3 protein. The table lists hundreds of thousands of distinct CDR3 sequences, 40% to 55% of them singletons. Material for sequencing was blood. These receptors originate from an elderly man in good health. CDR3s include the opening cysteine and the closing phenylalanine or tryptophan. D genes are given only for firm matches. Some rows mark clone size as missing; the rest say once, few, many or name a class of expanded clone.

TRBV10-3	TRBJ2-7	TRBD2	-	CAISEDLAGSYNEQYF	TGTGCCATCAGTGAGGACTTAGCGGGATCATACAATGAGCAGTACTTC
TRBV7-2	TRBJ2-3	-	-	CASSIAATSTDTQYF	TGTGCCAGCAGCATAGCTGCAACTAGCACAGATACGCAGTATTTT
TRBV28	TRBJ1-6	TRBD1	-	CASTTGVNSPLHF	TGTGCCAGCACGACAGGGGTTAATTCACCCCTCCACTTT
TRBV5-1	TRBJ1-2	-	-	CASSLIGENYGYTF	TGCGCCAGCAGCTTGATTGGTGAAAACTATGGCTACACCTTC
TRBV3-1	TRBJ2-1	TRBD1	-	CASSQVPLPGQEKFF	TGTGCCAGCAGCCAAGTACCTCTACCGGGACAGGAAAAGTTCTTC
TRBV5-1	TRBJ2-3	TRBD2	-	CASSPLAESTDTQYF	TGCGCCAGCAGCCCGCTAGCGGAGAGCACAGATACGCAGTATTTT
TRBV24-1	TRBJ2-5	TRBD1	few	CATSDWMGQGRRETQYF	TGTGCCACCAGTGATTGGATGGGACAGGGAAGGAGAGAGACCCAGTACTTC
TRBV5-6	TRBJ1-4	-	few	CASTPGTSTNEKLFF	TGTGCCAGCACCCCAGGGACATCAACTAATGAAAAACTGTTTTTT
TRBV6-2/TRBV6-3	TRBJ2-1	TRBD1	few	CASSTRDRGGNEQFF	TGTGCCAGCAGTACCCGGGACAGGGGGGGCAATGAGCAGTTCTTC
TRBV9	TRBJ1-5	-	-	CASSVARLLGVSSSNQPQHF	TGTGCCAGCAGCGTAGCTCGGCTGCTTGGGGTCTCCTCTAGCAATCAGCCCCAGCATTTT
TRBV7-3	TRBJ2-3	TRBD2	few	CASRRGTSTDTQYF	TGTGCCAGCAGGCGGGGGACTAGCACAGATACGCAGTATTTT
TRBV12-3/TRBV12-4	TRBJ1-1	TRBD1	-	CASQLDRGDSNTEAFF	TGTGCCTCCCAGTTGGACAGGGGGGATTCGAACACTGAAGCTTTCTTT
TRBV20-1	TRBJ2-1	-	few	CSADTGSSYNEQFF	TGCAGTGCGGATACAGGGAGCTCCTACAATGAGCAGTTCTTC
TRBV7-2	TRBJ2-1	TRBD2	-	CASGLAGNYNEQFF	TGTGCCAGCGGCTTAGCGGGAAACTACAATGAGCAGTTCTTC
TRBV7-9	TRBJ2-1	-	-	CAILMGSGNEQFF	TGTGCCATTTTAATGGGGTCGGGCAATGAGCAGTTCTTC
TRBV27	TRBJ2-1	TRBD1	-	CASSLSTGTGAVGEQFF	TGTGCCAGCAGTTTATCGACCGGGACAGGGGCTGTGGGTGAGCAGTTCTTC
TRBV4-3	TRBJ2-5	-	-	CASSQDLSGVTQYF	TGCGCCAGCAGCCAAGATCTCAGCGGAGTGACCCAGTACTTC
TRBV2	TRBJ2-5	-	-	CASNRERSRIQETQYF	TGTGCCAGCAATCGGGAGAGATCCCGAATACAAGAGACCCAGTACTTC
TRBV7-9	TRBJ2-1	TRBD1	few	CASSHRDRGLYNEQFF	TGTGCCAGCAGCCACCGGGACAGGGGGCTCTACAATGAGCAGTTCTTC
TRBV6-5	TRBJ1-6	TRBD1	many	CASSPDRDNSPLHF	TGTGCCAGCAGTCCAGACAGGGATAATTCACCCCTCCACTTT
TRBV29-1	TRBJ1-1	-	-	CSVGTQRAEAFF	TGCAGCGTTGGAACACAGAGGGCTGAAGCTTTCTTT
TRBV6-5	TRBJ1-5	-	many	CASSWGRAGQPQHF	TGTGCCAGCAGTTGGGGCAGGGCGGGACAGCCCCAGCATTTT
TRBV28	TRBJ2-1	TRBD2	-	CASSRARSGLAAYNEQFF	TGTGCCAGCAGCCGAGCCCGCTCGGGACTAGCGGCGTACAATGAGCAGTTCTTC
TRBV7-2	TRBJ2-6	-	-	CASSLASVNAGANVLTF	TGTGCCAGCAGCTTAGCCTCTGTGAATGCTGGGGCCAACGTCCTGACTTTC
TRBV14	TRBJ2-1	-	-	CASSQGPGPSRGNEQFF	TGTGCCAGCAGCCAAGGGCCCGGACCAAGTAGGGGGAATGAGCAGTTCTTC
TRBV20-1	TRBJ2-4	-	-	CSAFGGAGDIQYF	TGCAGTGCATTTGGGGGGGCGGGAGACATTCAGTACTTC
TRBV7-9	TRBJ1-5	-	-	CASSFGGFSNQPQHF	TGTGCCAGCAGCTTTGGAGGGTTTAGCAATCAGCCCCAGCATTTT
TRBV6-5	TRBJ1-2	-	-	CVSRSTGFDYGYTF	TGTGTCAGCCGGTCGACAGGATTTGACTATGGCTACACCTTC
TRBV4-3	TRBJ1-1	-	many	CASSQEFALNTEAFF	TGCGCCAGCAGCCAAGAATTCGCGTTGAACACTGAAGCTTTCTTT
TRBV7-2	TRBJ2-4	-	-	CASSSHRAKNIQYF	TGTGCCAGCAGCTCCCACAGGGCCAAAAACATTCAGTACTTC
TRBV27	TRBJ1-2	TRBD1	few	CASSLRLGQGSYGYTF	TGTGCCAGCAGTTTACGCCTCGGACAGGGTAGTTATGGCTACACCTTC
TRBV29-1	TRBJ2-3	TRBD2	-	CSVEDPGGPSTDTQYF	TGCAGCGTTGAGGACCCGGGAGGCCCTAGCACAGATACGCAGTATTTT
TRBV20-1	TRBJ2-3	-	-	CSASQTGTDTQYF	TGCAGTGCTAGTCAGACGGGCACAGATACGCAGTATTTT
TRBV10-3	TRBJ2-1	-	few	CAISEVGEQFF	TGTGCCATCAGTGAAGTGGGTGAGCAGTTCTTC
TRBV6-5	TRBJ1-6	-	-	CASSMGGLPLHF	TGTGCCAGCAGTATGGGCGGTCTTCCCCTCCACTTT
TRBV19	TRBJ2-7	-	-	CASGRGTEQYF	TGTGCCAGTGGGCGGGGAACCGAGCAGTACTTC
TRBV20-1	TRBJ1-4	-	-	CSASDPGPAANEKLFF	TGCAGTGCTAGCGACCCGGGGCCGGCGGCTAATGAAAAACTGTTTTTT
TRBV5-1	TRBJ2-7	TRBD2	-	CASTNPSGHSYEQYF	TGCGCCAGCACAAACCCTAGCGGGCACTCCTACGAGCAGTACTTC